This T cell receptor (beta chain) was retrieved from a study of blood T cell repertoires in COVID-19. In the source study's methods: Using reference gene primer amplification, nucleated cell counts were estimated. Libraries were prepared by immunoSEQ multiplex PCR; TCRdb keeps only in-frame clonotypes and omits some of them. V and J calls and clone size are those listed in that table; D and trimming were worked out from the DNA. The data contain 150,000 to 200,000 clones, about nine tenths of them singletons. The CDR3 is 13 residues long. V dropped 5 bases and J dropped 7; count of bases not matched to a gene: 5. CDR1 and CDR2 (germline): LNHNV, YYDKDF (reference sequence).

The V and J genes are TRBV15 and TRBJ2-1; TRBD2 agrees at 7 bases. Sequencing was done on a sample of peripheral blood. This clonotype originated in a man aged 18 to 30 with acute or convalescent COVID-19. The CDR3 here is CATSRTGGNEQFF. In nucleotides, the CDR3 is TGTGCCACCAGCCGAACGGGGGGTAATGAGCAGTTCTTC.